Presented here are 13 T cell receptor beta chains from one specimen sequenced in a study of cytomegalovirus exposure and HLA in healthy donors. Primers: 60 Vbeta forward and 13 Jbeta reverse. Repertoires were generated with immunoSEQ multiplex PCR, while TCRdb's copy carries only in-frame clones and drops some. The table includes under 100,000 clones, 65% to 80% detected once. Sequencing input: PBMCs. Receptors were obtained from a man aged 25 to 45 in good health and CMV-seronegative.

The chain employs TRBV6-5 and TRBJ1-5; D gene ambiguous. Trimming cost V 0 bases and J 0 bases, with 3 bases left between them. Germline loops: CDR1 MNHEY, CDR2 SVGAGI. The CDR3 loop spans 14 amino acids. The CDR3 sequence: CASSYSRSNQPQHF. As DNA, the CDR3 is TGTGCCAGCAGTTACTCGCGTAGCAATCAGCCCCAGCATTTT.

This sequence joins TRBV4-1 and TRBJ1-3; tentative D call: TRBD1 (5 bases). Trimming removed 4 bases at V and 0 bases at J, with 13 bases between. Germline CDR1 MGHRA, CDR2 YSYEKL. This CDR3 is built from 16 residues. CDR3 sequence (DNA): TGCGCCAGCAGCCCCGCCCCAGGGTTCTCTGGAAACACCATATATTTT. Amino acids: CASSPAPGFSGNTIYF.

In its sample, this clone was seen a few times. The rearrangement joins TRBV20-1 to TRBJ1-1; TRBD1 matches at 11 bases. The CDR3 sequence is 11 residues long. V was clipped by 5 bases and J by 10 bases; unmatched bases: 3. Germline-derived CDR1 and CDR2 are DFQATT and SNEGSKA (reference sequence). The CDR3 reads CSAPGTGGAFF. The CDR3 region has the DNA TGCAGTGCTCCCGGGACAGGGGGAGCTTTCTTT.

The chain recombines TRBV5-4 with TRBJ2-3; D not resolved. The CDR3 is 15 amino acids. Trimming stripped 7 bases from V and 3 bases from J, with 18 bases between. Germline V gene sequence: CDR1 SGHNT, CDR2 YYREEE (reference sequence). CDR3 DNA sequence: TGTGCCAGCGGCTCCCGAGCCCATAATACAGATACGCAGTATTTT. Amino acids: CASGSRAHNTDTQYF.

The rearrangement joins TRBV2 to TRBJ1-5; D gene uncertain. The CDR3 is 11 residues long. Per germline, CDR1 SNHLY and CDR2 FYNNEI. The germline V and J ends were trimmed by 4 bases and 12 bases, with 10 bases remaining between them. CDR3 residues: CASSVGGRQHF. CDR3 DNA: TGTGCCAGCAGTGTCGGAGGCCGCCAGCATTTT.

The chain links TRBV21-1 to TRBJ1-5. TRBV21-1 has pseudogene status. The CDR3 runs to 14 residues. CDR3 residues: CASSHGSYNQPQHF. In nucleotides, the CDR3 is TGTGCCAGCAGTCACGGGTCTTACAATCAGCCCCAGCATTTT.

This chain connects TRBV5-1 to TRBJ1-1; 9 nucleotides line up with TRBD1. CDR1 is SGHRS, CDR2 YFSETQ, per germline. The CDR3 runs to 15 residues. The J segment lost 2 bases and the V segment lost 4 bases, leaving 6 bases of the junction unmatched. The CDR3 DNA reads TGCGCCAGCAGCAAACAGGGGGCCGTAAACACTGAAGCTTTCTTT. Protein sequence: CASSKQGAVNTEAFF.

The count of this clone is one. The chain uses TRBV25-1 and TRBJ1-1; D is unresolved. Trimming removed 6 bases from V and 1 base from J, with 9 bases in between. The germline V gene encodes CDR1 MGHDK and CDR2 SYGVNS. The CDR3 length is 13 residues. CDR3 DNA sequence: TGTGCCAGCAGATCTCGGGGGAACACTGAAGCTTTCTTT. Protein sequence: CASRSRGNTEAFF.

V gene TRBV7-8 combines with J gene TRBJ2-2; 11 nucleotides align to TRBD2. V dropped 5 bases and J dropped 5; count of bases not matched to a gene: 10. CDR3 length: 17 amino acids. Germline CDR1 SGHVS, CDR2 FQNEAQ. CDR3 protein: CASSPLSTSGRTGELFF. The CDR3 DNA is TGTGCCAGCAGCCCCCTCTCCACTAGCGGGAGAACCGGGGAGCTGTTTTTT.

The CDR3 here is CAWSPGLPYNEQFF. As DNA, the CDR3 is TGTGCCTGGTCCCCGGGACTCCCATACAATGAGCAGTTCTTC. V usage is TRBV30 and J usage is TRBJ2-1; D is possibly TRBD2 (6 bases). This CDR3 region has 14 residues. CDR1 and CDR2 (germline): GTSNPN, SVGIG (reference sequence). V shed 5 bases and J shed 4 bases, with 15 bases lying between them.

The table lists this clone with a few counts. The chain links TRBV2 to TRBJ2-1, with D possibly matching TRBD2 (6 bases). The CDR3 is 12 amino acids. Germline lookup yields CDR1 SNHLY and CDR2 FYNNEI. Trimming removed 4 bases from V and 9 bases from J, with 10 bases in between. In DNA, the CDR3 is TGTGCCAGCAGTGGAATGGGGGGTGAGCAGTTCTTC. Its translation is CASSGMGGEQFF. The full variable domain, with the rest looked up from reference TRBV2 and TRBJ2-1, is EPEVTQTPSHQVTQMGQEVILRCVPISNHLYFYWYRQILGQKVEFLVSFYNNEISEKSEIFDDQFSVERPDGSNFTLKIRSTKLEDSAMYFCASSGMGGEQFFGPGTRLTVL.

This clone was counted once. The rearrangement links TRBV7-9 to TRBJ1-2, with 8 nucleotides matching TRBD1. Germline CDR1 SEHNR, CDR2 FQNEAQ (reference sequence). The CDR3 is 14 amino acids. Trimming took 7 bases from V and 8 from J; bases not matched to a gene: 12. The CDR3 loop is CASTRLGQEGGYTF. The CDR3 nucleotides read TGTGCCAGCACCCGTTTGGGACAGGAGGGCGGCTACACCTTC.

This sequence joins TRBV9 and TRBJ1-1; D is possibly TRBD1 (5 bases). Germline values: CDR1 SGDLS, CDR2 YYNGEE. Trimming removed 2 bases from V and 0 bases from J, with 11 bases in between. The CDR3 spans 15 residues. CDR3 DNA sequence: TGTGCCAGCAGCGTCGAAGACAGCTTGAACACTGAAGCTTTCTTT. It encodes CASSVEDSLNTEAFF.